This TCR beta chain was documented in a study of T cell responses to AZD1222 COVID-19 vaccine. Of note for this clone: The antigen remains unidentified.

Germline values: CDR1 MDHEN, CDR2 SYDVKM. Trimming took 5 bases from V and 1 from J; bases not matched to a gene: 9. The CDR3 is 18 residues long. Produced via immunoSEQ multiplex PCR; TCRdb's table is partial and in-frame only. The profile shows about 190,000 clones, around 94% of them singletons. Regarding the study as a whole: Only after the peak T cell response were repertoires sampled. Donors were largely white British and mainly female; clonal diversity was possibly underestimated. With two AZD1222 doses given, Spike-specific TCR breadth and depth both rose. Nearly half of spike-specific TCRs reportedly target unmutated variant regions.

The V and J genes are TRBV28 and TRBJ2-3; 13 nucleotides align to TRBD2. The source is an adult in good health. The specimen was peripheral blood, collected on day 0 of AZD1222 vaccination. The CDR3 sequence is CASSQGTSGDIGTDTQYF. The CDR3 region has the DNA TGTGCCAGCAGTCAAGGGACTAGCGGGGATATCGGCACAGATACGCAGTATTTT.